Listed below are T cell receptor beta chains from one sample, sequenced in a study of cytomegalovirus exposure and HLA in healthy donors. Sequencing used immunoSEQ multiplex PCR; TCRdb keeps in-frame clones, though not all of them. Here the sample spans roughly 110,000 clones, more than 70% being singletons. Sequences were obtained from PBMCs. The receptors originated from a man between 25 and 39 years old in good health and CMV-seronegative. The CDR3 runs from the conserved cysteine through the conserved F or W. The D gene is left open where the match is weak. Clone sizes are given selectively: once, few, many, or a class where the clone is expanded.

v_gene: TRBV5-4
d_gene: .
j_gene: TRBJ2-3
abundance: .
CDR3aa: CASSLAAGAGDTQYF

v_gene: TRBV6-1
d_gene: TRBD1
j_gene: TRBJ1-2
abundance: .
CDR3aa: CASSPTGVYGYTF

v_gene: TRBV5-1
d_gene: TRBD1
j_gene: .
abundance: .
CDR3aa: CANSWLPGQGADEQYF

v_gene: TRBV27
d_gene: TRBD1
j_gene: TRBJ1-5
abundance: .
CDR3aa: CASSFGQGYNQPQHF

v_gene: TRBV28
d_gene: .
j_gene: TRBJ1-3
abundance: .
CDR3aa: CASSTGTHGNTIYF

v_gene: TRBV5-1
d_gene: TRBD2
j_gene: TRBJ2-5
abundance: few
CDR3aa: CASSSSSGIQETQYF

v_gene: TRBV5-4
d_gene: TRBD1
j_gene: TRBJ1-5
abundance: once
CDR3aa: CASSLQGSNQPQHF

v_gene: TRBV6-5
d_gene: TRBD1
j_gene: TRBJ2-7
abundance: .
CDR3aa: CASSLAYSDRVAGQYF

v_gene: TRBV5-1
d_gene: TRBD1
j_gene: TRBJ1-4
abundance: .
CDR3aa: CASSPIPTGTELEKLFF

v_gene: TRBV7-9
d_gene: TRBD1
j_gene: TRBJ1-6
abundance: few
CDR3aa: CASSFGTGAKGSPLHF

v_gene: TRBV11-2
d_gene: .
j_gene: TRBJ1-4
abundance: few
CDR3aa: CASSPFLAEGTNEKLFF

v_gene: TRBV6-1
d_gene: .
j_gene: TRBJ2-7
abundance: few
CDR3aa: CASSEQPNSYEQYF

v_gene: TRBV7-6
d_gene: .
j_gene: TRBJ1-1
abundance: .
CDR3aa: CASSAGLYTEAFF

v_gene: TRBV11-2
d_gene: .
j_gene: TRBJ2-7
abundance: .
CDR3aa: CASSPGGSYEQYF

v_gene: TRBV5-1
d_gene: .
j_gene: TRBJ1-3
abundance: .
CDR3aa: CASSWQGNGNTIYF

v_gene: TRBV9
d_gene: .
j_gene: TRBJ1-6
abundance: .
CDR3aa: CASSNNADSYNSPLHF

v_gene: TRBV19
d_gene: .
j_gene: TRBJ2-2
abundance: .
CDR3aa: CASSIGQHNTGELFF

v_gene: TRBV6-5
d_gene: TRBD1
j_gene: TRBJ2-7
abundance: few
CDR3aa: CASSNRGYEQYF

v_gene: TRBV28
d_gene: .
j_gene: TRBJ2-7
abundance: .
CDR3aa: CASSRAGEQYF

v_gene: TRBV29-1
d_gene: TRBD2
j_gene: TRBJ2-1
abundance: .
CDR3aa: CSGGLAGPYNEQFF

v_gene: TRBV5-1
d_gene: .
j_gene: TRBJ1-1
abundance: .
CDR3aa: CASSLTLATGGNTEAFF

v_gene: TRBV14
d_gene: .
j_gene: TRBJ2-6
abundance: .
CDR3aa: CASSQGLTSGANVLTF

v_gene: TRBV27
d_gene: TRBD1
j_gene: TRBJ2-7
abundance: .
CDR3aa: CASSPNRDSYEQYF

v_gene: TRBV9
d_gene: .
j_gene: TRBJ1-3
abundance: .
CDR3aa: CASSVDSGEGNTIYF

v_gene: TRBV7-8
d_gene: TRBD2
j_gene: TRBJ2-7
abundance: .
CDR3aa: CASSLALLAGGRREQYF

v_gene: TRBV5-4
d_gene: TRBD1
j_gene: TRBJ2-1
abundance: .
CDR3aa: CASSQGGTGSYNEQFF

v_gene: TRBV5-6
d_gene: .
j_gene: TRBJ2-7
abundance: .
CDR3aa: CASSYSGVSYEQYF

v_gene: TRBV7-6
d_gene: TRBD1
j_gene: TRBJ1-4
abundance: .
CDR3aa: CASSLGQGRSGLFF

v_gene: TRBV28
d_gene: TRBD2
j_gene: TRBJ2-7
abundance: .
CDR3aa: CASSLSLAGGIEQYF

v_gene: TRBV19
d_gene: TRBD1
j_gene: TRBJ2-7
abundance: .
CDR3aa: CASSLRTGSYEQYF

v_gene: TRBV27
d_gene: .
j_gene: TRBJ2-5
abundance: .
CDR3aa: CASSPNPSTRWETQYF

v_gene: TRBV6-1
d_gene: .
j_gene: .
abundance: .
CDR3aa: CASSERTAPGPNEQYF